This T cell receptor (beta chain) was sequenced for a study of T cells in Graves' hyperthyroidism and ophthalmopathy (dated by TCRdb to the late 2010s). At the level of the whole study: Peripheral blood samples were taken at initial diagnosis, before any treatment was given. To identify TCR V-J signatures that set the groups apart, the researchers used a discovery cohort of 100 or so patients, made up of fewer than 50 with Graves' ophthalmopathy and 55 to 65 with stable Graves' hyperthyroidism. Prospective prediction of ophthalmopathy was tested in an independent validation cohort consisting of roughly 20 hyperthyroidism patients and 17 patients who later progressed to ophthalmopathy. For training and testing, the 100 or so patients in the discovery cohort were randomly divided in a 7:3 ratio. Thyroid tissue and blood T-cell repertoires from over 5 Graves' hyperthyroidism patients were also compared in the study. After blood sampling, hyperthyroidism patients were treated with methimazole at a starting dose of 30 mg daily, and ophthalmopathy patients were treated with high-dose intravenous methylprednisolone. The paper reports TCR Vbeta CDR3 sequencing of roughly 140 peripheral blood samples: approximately 41 ophthalmopathy, roughly 80 hyperthyroidism and some 17 progressor patients.

The germline V gene encodes CDR1 LGHNA and CDR2 YNFKEQ. The CDR3 sequence holds 16 residues, the cysteine and phenylalanine included. Only the CDR3 portion is preserved as DNA: 48 bases, with reading frame beginning at the first base. Trimming takes 4 bases off V and 2 bases off J; junction bases not matched to a gene: 7. TCR beta CDR3 regions were amplified from RNA transcripts. For the first round of RT-PCR on the TCR CDR3, the HTBI primer set was used together with the Qiagen OneStep RT-PCR kit. The libraries were constructed in a second round of multiplex PCR and then size-selected and purified. Paired-end sequencing of the libraries was performed with 100 bp reads on an Illumina HiSeq2000. The source study handled its data this way. SOAPnuke was used to process the raw data, throwing out any read that contained adapters or uncalled bases, had a mean Phred below 15, or lacked an exact constant-primer or identifier match. COPE v1.2.5 was used to merge high-quality paired reads, and clonotypes were defined as unique nucleotide sequences. MiTCR v1.1 was used to align the clonotypes against IMGT TRBV, TRBD and TRBJ reference segments. The analysis was restricted to V-J combinations with a frequency above 0.0001, which together covered about 99% of the repertoires. A TCS score was defined as the ratio of F50 (clonal expansion) to E x V (chaos), with BLOSUM62-based TCRdist applied between CDR3 peptides within each V-J. Welch's t-statistics and random forest reduced around 550 V-J features to roughly 13, which were used in a naive Bayes classifier (R e1071). TCRdb's own reprocessing of the public reads used fastp at Q25 and MiXCR and kept productive beta chains. Identical CDR3 protein sequences are pooled into one entry, listed with their most common genes and DNA. TCRdb's processing, not the authors' own work, is the source of the V and J calls. The sample has around 300,000 distinct CDR3 sequences on record, roughly 15% of them singletons. Almost 8% of the sample rests with the top ten.

Hyperthyroidism patients were newly diagnosed, with disease duration under 2 months, and aged 18 to 65 years. Exclusion was applied to patients with uncontrolled infections, other autoimmune diseases, pregnancy or lactation. Clinical symptoms, serum thyroxine and TRAb, thyroid ultrasound, and orbital computed tomography formed the basis for the diagnoses. Blood from progressor patients was collected at the time of first diagnosis with hyperthyroidism, before any ophthalmopathy symptoms had appeared. Ficoll-Paque density gradient centrifugation was used to isolate PBMCs from around 10 ml of fresh peripheral blood. Progressor patients were initially diagnosed with Graves' hyperthyroidism and developed ophthalmopathy during follow-up. Total RNA was extracted using Trizol reagent, and RNA quality was assessed on an Agilent 2100 Bioanalyzer. As to this clonotype: Its specific antigen is unknown. One base away there is no much larger clone; base qualities are not given.

The full study reports these points: No statistical method was used to set the sample size in advance, and investigators knew the group allocation. In validation, progression to ophthalmopathy was predicted by the model with nearly 71% sensitivity and just over 72% specificity, a median of approximately 6.5 months before onset. In cross-validation, a model built on a 13 V-J signature told ophthalmopathy apart from stable hyperthyroidism with 87.88% sensitivity and roughly 83% specificity, and in testing the same model reached 80%/75%. Most expanded thyroid clonotypes (frequency above 0.001) were also detected in blood, a finding suggesting that blood repertoires may reflect thyroid immune responses.

The source of this sequence is a woman in her twenties or thirties with Graves' hyperthyroidism that later progressed to Graves' ophthalmopathy. Sample: blood. The chain couples TRBV4-2 to TRBJ2-3; the central 9 bases match TRBD2. The CDR3 has the sequence CASSRDLAGSTDTQYF. The DNA reads TGTGCCAGCAGCCGCGATCTAGCGGGGTCCACAGATACGCAGTATTTT.